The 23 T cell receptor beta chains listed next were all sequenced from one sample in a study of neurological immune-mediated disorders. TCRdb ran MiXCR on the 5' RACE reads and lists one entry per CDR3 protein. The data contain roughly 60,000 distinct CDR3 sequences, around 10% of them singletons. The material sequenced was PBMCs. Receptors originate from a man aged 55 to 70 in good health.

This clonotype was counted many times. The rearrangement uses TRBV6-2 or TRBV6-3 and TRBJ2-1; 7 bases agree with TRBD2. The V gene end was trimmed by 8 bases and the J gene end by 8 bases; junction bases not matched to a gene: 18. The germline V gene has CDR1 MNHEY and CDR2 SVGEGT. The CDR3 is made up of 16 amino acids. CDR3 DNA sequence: TGTGCCAGCCGATTACCCGGGAAGCGGGGAGGGGATGAGCAGTTCTTC. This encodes CASRLPGKRGGDEQFF.

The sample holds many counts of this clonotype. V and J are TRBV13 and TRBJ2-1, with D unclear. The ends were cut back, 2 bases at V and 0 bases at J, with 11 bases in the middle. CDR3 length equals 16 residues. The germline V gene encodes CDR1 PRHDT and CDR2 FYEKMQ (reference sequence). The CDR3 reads CASSLSRVSSYNEQFF. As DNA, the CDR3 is TGTGCCAGCAGCTTAAGTCGGGTTAGCTCCTACAATGAGCAGTTCTTC.

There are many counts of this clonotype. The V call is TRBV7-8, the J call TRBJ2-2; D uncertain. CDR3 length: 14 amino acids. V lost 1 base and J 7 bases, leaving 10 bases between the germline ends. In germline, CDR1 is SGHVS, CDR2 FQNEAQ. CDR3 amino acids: CASSLGTTRGELFF. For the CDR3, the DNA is TGTGCCAGCAGCTTAGGGACCACCCGCGGGGAGCTGTTTTTT.

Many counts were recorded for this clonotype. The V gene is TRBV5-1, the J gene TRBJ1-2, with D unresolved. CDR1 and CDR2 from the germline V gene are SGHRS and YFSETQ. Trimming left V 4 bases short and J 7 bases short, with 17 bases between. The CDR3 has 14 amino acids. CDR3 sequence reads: CASSAGRVASGYTF. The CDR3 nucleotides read TGCGCCAGCAGCGCAGGAAGGGTCGCATCTGGCTACACCTTC.

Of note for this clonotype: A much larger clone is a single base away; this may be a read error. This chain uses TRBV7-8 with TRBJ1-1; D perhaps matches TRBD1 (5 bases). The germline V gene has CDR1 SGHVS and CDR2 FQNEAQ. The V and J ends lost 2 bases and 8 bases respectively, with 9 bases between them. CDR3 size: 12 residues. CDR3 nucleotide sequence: TGTGCCAGCAGCTTATCGGGGGGGGAAGCTTTCTTT. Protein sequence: CASSLSGGEAFF.

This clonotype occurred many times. The CDR3 loop reads CASRPTGTPQETQYF. Written as DNA, the CDR3 is TGTGCCAGCAGACCCACCGGGACTCCCCAAGAGACCCAGTACTTC. This chain connects TRBV28 to TRBJ2-5; TRBD2 is a possible D gene (6 bases). This CDR3 is 15 amino acids long. Trimming shortened V by 6 bases and J by 1 base, and 15 bases separated the two germline ends. Germline V gives CDR1 MDHEN, CDR2 SYDVKM.

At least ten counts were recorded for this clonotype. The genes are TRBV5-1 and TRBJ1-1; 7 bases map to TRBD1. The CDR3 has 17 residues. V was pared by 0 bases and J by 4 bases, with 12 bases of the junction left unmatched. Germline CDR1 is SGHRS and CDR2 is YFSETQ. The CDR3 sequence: CASSLGDRRTGRTEAFF. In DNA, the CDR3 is TGCGCCAGCAGCTTGGGGGACAGAAGAACTGGGCGCACTGAAGCTTTCTTT.

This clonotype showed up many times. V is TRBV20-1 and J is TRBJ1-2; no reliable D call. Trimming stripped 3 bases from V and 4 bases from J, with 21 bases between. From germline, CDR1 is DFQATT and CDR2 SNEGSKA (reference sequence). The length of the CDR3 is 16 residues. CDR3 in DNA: TGCAGTGCTAGGAATCGCCTGGACGGAGGATTCTATGGCTACACCTTC. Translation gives CSARNRLDGGFYGYTF.

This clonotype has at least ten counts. CDR3 amino acids: CSATLRAGVRGSRHEQFF. CDR3 sequence (DNA): TGCAGTGCTACCCTTAGGGCGGGGGTCCGTGGTTCTAGGCATGAGCAGTTCTTC. The chain combines TRBV20-1 with TRBJ2-1, with 7 bases that match TRBD2. The length of the CDR3 is 18 residues. J gave up 8 bases and V 4 bases, and 23 bases lay outside the gene matches. The germline V gene encodes CDR1 DFQATT and CDR2 SNEGSKA (reference sequence).

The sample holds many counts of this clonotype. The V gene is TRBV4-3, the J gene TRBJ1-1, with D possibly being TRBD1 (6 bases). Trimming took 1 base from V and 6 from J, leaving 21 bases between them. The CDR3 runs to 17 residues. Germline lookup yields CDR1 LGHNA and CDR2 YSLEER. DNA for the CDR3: TGCGCCAGCAGCCAAGGACTTGCCCTCTCAGGGGTCGCTGAAGCTTTCTTT. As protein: CASSQGLALSGVAEAFF.

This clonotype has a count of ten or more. DNA of the CDR3: TGTGCCAGCAGGGCGACAGGGGTAGTCTATGGCTACACCTTC. This encodes CASRATGVVYGYTF. The V call is TRBV7-2, the J call TRBJ1-2; TRBD1 agrees at 8 bases. CDR1 is SGHTA and CDR2 is FQGNSA in the germline V gene. J lost 4 bases, V lost 6 bases, and 7 bases had no gene match. The CDR3 has 14 residues.

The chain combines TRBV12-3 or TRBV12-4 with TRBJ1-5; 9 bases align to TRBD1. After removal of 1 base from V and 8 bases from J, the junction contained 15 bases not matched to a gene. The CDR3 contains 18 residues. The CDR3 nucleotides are TGTGCCAGCAGTTTAGGGGACAGGGTCCGCTTTAGTAATGAGCCCCAGCATTTT. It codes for CASSLGDRVRFSNEPQHF.

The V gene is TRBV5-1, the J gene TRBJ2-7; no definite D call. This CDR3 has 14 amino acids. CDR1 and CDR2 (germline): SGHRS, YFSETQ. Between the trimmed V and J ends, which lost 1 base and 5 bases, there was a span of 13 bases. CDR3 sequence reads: CASSLNGNTDEQYF. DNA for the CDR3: TGCGCCAGCAGCTTGAACGGAAATACTGACGAGCAGTACTTC.

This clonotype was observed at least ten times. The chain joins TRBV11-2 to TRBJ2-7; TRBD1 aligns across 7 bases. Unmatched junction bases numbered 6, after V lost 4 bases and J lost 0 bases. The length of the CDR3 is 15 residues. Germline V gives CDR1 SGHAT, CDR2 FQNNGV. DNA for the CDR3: TGTGCCAGCAGCTACGACAGGGCCCGCTCCTACGAGCAGTACTTC. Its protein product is CASSYDRARSYEQYF.

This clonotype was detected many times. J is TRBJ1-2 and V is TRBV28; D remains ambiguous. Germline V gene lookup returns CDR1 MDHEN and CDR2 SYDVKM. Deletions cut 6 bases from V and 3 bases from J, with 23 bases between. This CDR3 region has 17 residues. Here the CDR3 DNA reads TGTGCCAGCAGCAGACCGCTGGGTATGAGTGGGGACTATGGCTACACCTTC. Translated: CASSRPLGMSGDYGYTF.

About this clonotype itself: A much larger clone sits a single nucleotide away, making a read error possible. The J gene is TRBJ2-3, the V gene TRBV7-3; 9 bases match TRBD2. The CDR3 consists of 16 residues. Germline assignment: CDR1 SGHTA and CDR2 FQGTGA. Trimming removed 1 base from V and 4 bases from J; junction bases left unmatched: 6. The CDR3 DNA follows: TGTGCCAGCAGCTTAAACCATAGCGGGGGTGCAGATACGCAGTATTTT. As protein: CASSLNHSGGADTQYF.

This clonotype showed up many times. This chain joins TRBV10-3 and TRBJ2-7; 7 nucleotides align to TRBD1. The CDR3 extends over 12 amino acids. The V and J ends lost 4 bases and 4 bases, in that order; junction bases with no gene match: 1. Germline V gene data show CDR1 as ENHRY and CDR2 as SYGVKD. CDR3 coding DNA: TGTGCCATCAGTGGACAGGGATACGAGCAGTACTTC. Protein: CAISGQGYEQYF.

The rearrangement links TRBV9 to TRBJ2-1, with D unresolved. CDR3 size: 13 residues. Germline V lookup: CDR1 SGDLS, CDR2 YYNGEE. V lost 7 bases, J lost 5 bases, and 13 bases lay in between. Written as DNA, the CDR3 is TGTGCCAGCGGTCATCGTGGGCACAATGAGCAGTTCTTC. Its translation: CASGHRGHNEQFF.

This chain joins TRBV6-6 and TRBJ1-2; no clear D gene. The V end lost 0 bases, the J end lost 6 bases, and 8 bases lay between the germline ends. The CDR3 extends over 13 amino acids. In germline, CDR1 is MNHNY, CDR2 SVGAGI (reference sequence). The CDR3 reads CASSYSWTDGYTF. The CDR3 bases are TGTGCCAGCAGTTACTCGTGGACGGATGGCTACACCTTC.

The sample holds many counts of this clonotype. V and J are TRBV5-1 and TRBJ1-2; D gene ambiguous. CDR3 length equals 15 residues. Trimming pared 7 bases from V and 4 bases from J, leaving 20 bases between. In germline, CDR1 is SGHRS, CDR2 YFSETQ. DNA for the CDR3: TGCGCCAGCGCTCCCCCGGGAGGGAATTCCTATGGCTACACCTTC. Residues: CASAPPGGNSYGYTF. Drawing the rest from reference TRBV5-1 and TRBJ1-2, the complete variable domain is KAGVTQTPRYLIKTRGQQVTLSCSPISGHRSVSWYQQTPGQGLQFLFEYFSETQRNKGNFPGRFSGRQFSNSRSEMNVSTLELGDSALYLCASAPPGGNSYGYTFGSGTRLTVV.

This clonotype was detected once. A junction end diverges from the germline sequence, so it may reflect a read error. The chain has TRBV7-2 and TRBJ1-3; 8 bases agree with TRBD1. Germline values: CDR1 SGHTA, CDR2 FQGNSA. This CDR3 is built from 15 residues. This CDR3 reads CASSQGAVTANTMYF. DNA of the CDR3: TGTGCCAGCAGCCAGGGGGCGGTTACTGCAAACACCATGTATTTT. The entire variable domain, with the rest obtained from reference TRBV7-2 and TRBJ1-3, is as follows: GAGVSQSPSNKVTEKGKDVELRCDPISGHTALYWYRQSLGQGLEFLIYFQGNSAPDKSGLPSDRFSAERTGGSVSTLTIQRTQQEDSAVYLCASSQGAVTANTMYFGEGSWLTVV.

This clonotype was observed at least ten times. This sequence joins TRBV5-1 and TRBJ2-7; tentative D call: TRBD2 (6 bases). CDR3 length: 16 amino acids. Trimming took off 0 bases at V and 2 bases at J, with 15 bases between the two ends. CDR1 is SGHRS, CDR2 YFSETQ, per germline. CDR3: CASSLEFTGTPYEQYF. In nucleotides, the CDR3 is TGCGCCAGCAGCTTGGAATTCACCGGGACTCCCTACGAGCAGTACTTC.

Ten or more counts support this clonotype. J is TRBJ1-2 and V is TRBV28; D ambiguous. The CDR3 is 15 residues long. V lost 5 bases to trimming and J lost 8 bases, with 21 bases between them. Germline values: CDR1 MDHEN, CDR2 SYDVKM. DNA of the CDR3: TGTGCCAGCAGTCCACCGGGCCGGAAGGGTGAGGGCTACACCTTC. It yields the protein CASSPPGRKGEGYTF.